This passage covers 22 T cell receptor beta chains from one sample sequenced in a study of graft-versus-host responses after intestinal transplantation. Profiling relied on immunoSEQ multiplex PCR, and the TCRdb table lists in-frame clones only, not all of them. The data contain nearly 100,000 clones, around nine tenths of them singletons. The material was PBMCs, obtained about 450 days after intestinal transplant. Receptor source: a human patient who received an intestinal transplant, so some T cells may come from the graft donor.

The V call is TRBV23-1, the J call TRBJ2-1; 7 nucleotides match TRBD2. TRBV23-1 is assigned to the ORF class and has an uncertain function. Trimming at V came to 0 bases and at J to 7 bases, leaving 9 bases not matched to a gene. The CDR3 runs 16 residues. The CDR3 coding sequence is TGCGCCAGCAGTCAATCGGGGAGGGGTGGGAAAAATGAGCAGTTCTTC. Protein sequence: CASSQSGRGGKNEQFF.

This clone was picked up one time. CDR3 amino acids: CASSPTHKPNRGQDYGYTF. In DNA, the CDR3 is TGTGCCAGCAGCCCCACTCACAAACCCAACAGGGGGCAAGACTATGGCTACACCTTC. The chain couples TRBV7-9 to TRBJ1-2; 9 bases align to TRBD1. Trimming cost V 5 bases and J 3 bases; bases outside gene matches: 19. The CDR3 has 19 amino acids. Germline assignment: CDR1 SEHNR and CDR2 FQNEAQ (reference sequence).

The chain links TRBV5-1 to TRBJ1-2; TRBD1 might be the D (6 bases). This CDR3 comprises 12 residues. Germline V gene sequence: CDR1 SGHRS, CDR2 YFSETQ. Deletions cut 4 bases from V and 8 bases from J, with 12 bases between. CDR3 DNA: TGCGCCAGCAGCCAGGACAGCGGGGGCTACACCTTC. Translating it yields CASSQDSGGYTF.

This clone has a single count. The V gene is TRBV12-5, the J gene TRBJ2-7; D is undetermined. Germline V gene sequence: CDR1 LGHNT, CDR2 FRNRAP. V gave up 5 bases and J gave up 6 bases, with 8 bases separating them. This CDR3 has 11 amino acids. CDR3 DNA: TGTGCTAGTGGTCCCTTAGCCGAGCAGTACTTC. Protein product: CASGPLAEQYF.

The rearrangement uses TRBV27 and TRBJ1-2, with 10 bases identical to TRBD1. The CDR3 length is 14 residues. V shed 5 bases and J 5 bases; nucleotides not matched to a gene: 5. Germline assignment: CDR1 MNHEY and CDR2 SMNVEV (reference sequence). The chain's CDR3 is CASSPGTGAYGYTF. The CDR3 nucleotides are TGTGCCAGCAGTCCGGGGACAGGGGCGTATGGCTACACCTTC.

The chain joins TRBV7-6 to TRBJ2-6; D possibly corresponds to TRBD1 (6 bases). Germline assignment: CDR1 SGHVS and CDR2 FNYEAQ. This CDR3 is built from 17 residues. Deletions cut 7 bases from V and 0 bases from J, with 16 bases between. CDR3 loop: CASTLGGASSGANVLTF. Written as DNA, the CDR3 is TGTGCCAGCACCCTAGGGGGTGCAAGCTCTGGGGCCAACGTCCTGACTTTC.

The CDR3 region is CASSQAGYGTQYF. CDR3 bases: TGTGCCAGCAGCCAAGCGGGGTACGGGACCCAGTACTTC. The J gene is TRBJ2-5, the V gene TRBV14, with D maybe TRBD2 (5 bases). V lost 1 base, J lost 7 bases, and 10 bases lay in between. This CDR3 is 13 amino acids long. Looked up from germline, CDR1 is SGHDN and CDR2 is FVKESK. The complete variable domain, with remaining parts taken from reference TRBV14 and TRBJ2-5, reads EAGVTQFPSHSVIEKGQTVTLRCDPISGHDNLYWYRRVMGKEIKFLLHFVKESKQDESGMPNNRFLAERTGGTYSTLKVQPAELEDSGVYFCASSQAGYGTQYFGPGTRLLVL.

The J gene is TRBJ1-6, the V gene TRBV7-9, with D possibly matching TRBD1 (5 bases). The germline V and J ends were trimmed by 4 bases and 9 bases, with 13 bases remaining between them. Germline V gene lookup returns CDR1 SEHNR and CDR2 FQNEAQ (reference sequence). The CDR3 spans 14 residues. The CDR3 coding sequence is TGTGCCAGCAGCTATCGCCAGGGACCTTCACCCCTCCACTTT. Its protein product is CASSYRQGPSPLHF.

V gene TRBV6-5 combines with J gene TRBJ1-1; TRBD1 aligns across 7 bases. V was pared by 6 bases and J by 1 base, with 2 bases of the junction left unmatched. The CDR3 runs 13 residues. CDR1 and CDR2 (germline): MNHEY, SVGAGI. DNA of the CDR3: TGTGCCAGCAGGGGGACAGAGAACACTGAAGCTTTCTTT. Protein sequence: CASRGTENTEAFF.

This chain links TRBV7-8 with TRBJ2-1; D remains unclear. Deletions cut 1 base from V and 6 bases from J, with 4 bases between. The CDR3 extends over 12 amino acids. The germline V gene encodes CDR1 SGHVS and CDR2 FQNEAQ. CDR3 amino acids: CASSLGSNEQFF. The CDR3 DNA follows: TGTGCCAGCAGCTTAGGGTCCAATGAGCAGTTCTTC. The full variable domain, rest sourced from reference TRBV7-8 and TRBJ2-1, is GAGVSQSPRYKVAKRGQDVALRCDPISGHVSLFWYQQALGQGPEFLTYFQNEAQLDKSGLPSDRFFAERPEGSVSTLKIQRTQQEDSAVYLCASSLGSNEQFFGPGTRLTVL.

This clone was seen a single time. The chain employs TRBV4-1 and TRBJ2-2, with 8 bases matching TRBD2. The V segment lost 11 bases and the J segment 2 bases; nucleotides outside the gene matches: 7. CDR1 and CDR2 from the germline V gene are MGHRA and YSYEKL. The CDR3 loop spans 14 amino acids. DNA for the CDR3: TGCGCCTCCGGGGGGGTGGGCAACACCGGGGAGCTGTTTTTT. Amino acids: CASGGVGNTGELFF.

The genes are TRBV19 and TRBJ2-3; possible D gene TRBD1, 6 bases. Trimming cost V 3 bases and J 3 bases, with 10 bases left between them. The length of the CDR3 is 14 residues. CDR1 and CDR2 from the germline V gene are LNHDA and SQIVND (reference sequence). The DNA of the CDR3 is TGTGCCAGTAGTATGAGCAGGGGAACAGATACGCAGTATTTT. Protein sequence: CASSMSRGTDTQYF.

The rearrangement joins TRBV28 to TRBJ2-1; 9 nucleotides match TRBD2. V trimming: 4 bases; J trimming: 9 bases; junction bases outside the gene matches: 7. The CDR3 consists of 14 residues. From germline, CDR1 is MDHEN and CDR2 SYDVKM. CDR3 in DNA: TGTGCCAGCAGTTATCGCGGGGGGGCAATTGAGCAGTTCTTC. The encoded protein is CASSYRGGAIEQFF.

V is TRBV5-4 and J is TRBJ1-2, with a tentative D call TRBD1 (6 bases). Germline V gene sequence: CDR1 SGHNT, CDR2 YYREEE (reference sequence). The length of the CDR3 is 15 residues. V gave up 3 bases and J gave up 4 bases, with 16 bases separating them. The chain's CDR3 is CASSSGAGEAYGYTF. The DNA of the CDR3 is TGTGCCAGCAGCTCGGGGGCGGGGGAGGCCTATGGCTACACCTTC. The whole variable domain, filled in from reference TRBV5-4 and TRBJ1-2, reads ETGVTQSPTHLIKTRGQQVTLRCSSQSGHNTVSWYQQALGQGPQFIFQYYREEENGRGNFPPRFSGLQFPNYSSELNVNALELDDSALYLCASSSGAGEAYGYTFGSGTRLTVV.

This clone is a singleton in its sample. The J gene is TRBJ1-1, the V gene TRBV15; D is possibly TRBD1 (5 bases). CDR3 length equals 15 residues. CDR1 and CDR2 (germline): LNHNV, YYDKDF (reference sequence). V shed 0 bases and J shed 0 bases, with 8 bases lying between them. CDR3 sequence (DNA): TGTGCCACCAGCAGAGAGAAGGGGATGAACACTGAAGCTTTCTTT. Amino acids: CATSREKGMNTEAFF.

The CDR3 loop reads CASSEGQGKHDEAFF. For the CDR3, the DNA is TGTGCCAGCAGTGAAGGACAGGGGAAGCACGACGAAGCTTTCTTT. The chain employs TRBV25-1 and TRBJ1-1; 9 nucleotides line up with TRBD1. This CDR3 comprises 15 residues. With 2 bases clipped from V and 8 bases from J, the junction kept 9 bases outside the gene matches. CDR1 is MGHDK, CDR2 SYGVNS, per germline.

This rearrangement joins TRBV2 to TRBJ1-1; D perhaps matches TRBD1 (6 bases). This CDR3 comprises 14 residues. V was shortened by 4 bases and J by 8 bases, with 17 bases between the two germline ends. Germline CDR1 and CDR2: SNHLY and FYNNEI. The CDR3 bases are TGTGCCAGCAGTGTCCCCCCGGACAGTGGGGAAGCTTTCTTT. Translation: CASSVPPDSGEAFF. Looking up the rest from reference TRBV2 and TRBJ1-1 gives the full variable domain: EPEVTQTPSHQVTQMGQEVILRCVPISNHLYFYWYRQILGQKVEFLVSFYNNEISEKSEIFDDQFSVERPDGSNFTLKIRSTKLEDSAMYFCASSVPPDSGEAFFGQGTRLTVV.

The CDR3, as DNA: TGTGCCAGCACCGAGCAGGTCACTGAAGCTTTCTTT. Translated, it gives CASTEQVTEAFF. The chain combines TRBV6-6 with TRBJ1-1; D unclear. The CDR3 is made up of 12 amino acids. Trimming left V 7 bases short and J 4 bases short, with 10 bases between. Germline values: CDR1 MNHNY, CDR2 SVGAGI (reference sequence).

The rearrangement joins TRBV6-5 to TRBJ1-4; 9 bases fit TRBD1. J lost 11 bases, V lost 2 bases, and 12 bases had no gene match. The CDR3 spans 16 residues. The germline CDR1 and CDR2 sequences are MNHEY and SVGAGI. For the CDR3, the DNA is TGTGCCAGCAGTTACCAAACGGGACAGGGAAAATACAAACTGTTTTTT. Residues: CASSYQTGQGKYKLFF.

This clone was observed once. CDR3 protein: CASSEGPISYNSPLHF. The CDR3 DNA reads TGTGCCAGCAGTGAGGGCCCAATCTCCTATAATTCACCCCTCCACTTT. V and J are TRBV2 and TRBJ1-6; D gene uncertain. Germline V gives CDR1 SNHLY, CDR2 FYNNEI. V was trimmed by 3 bases and J by 0 bases, leaving 9 bases between them. The CDR3 runs to 16 residues.

The chain combines TRBV6-5 with TRBJ1-6; D possibly corresponds to TRBD1 (6 bases). Germline loops: CDR1 MNHEY, CDR2 SVGAGI. V lost 7 bases, J lost 7 bases, and 14 bases lay in between. This CDR3 comprises 14 residues. The DNA for the CDR3 is TGTGCCAGCAAGAGTAGGGGGGCAAATTCACCCCTCCACTTT. As protein: CASKSRGANSPLHF.

The V and J genes are TRBV5-1 and TRBJ2-1; the D gene is possibly TRBD1 (6 bases). The CDR3 runs to 15 residues. Looked up from germline, CDR1 is SGHRS and CDR2 is YFSETQ. The germline V and J ends were trimmed by 4 bases and 0 bases, with 11 bases remaining between them. The CDR3 protein is CASSPGQSSYNEQFF. The DNA for the CDR3 is TGCGCCAGCAGCCCCGGACAGAGCTCCTACAATGAGCAGTTCTTC.